One T cell receptor (beta chain) is described in this entry. Antigen: not known. CDR1 and CDR2 (germline): SGHNT, YYREEE (reference sequence). The length of the CDR3 is 14 residues. The ends lost 3 bases at V and 2 bases at J; junction bases unmatched: 5. This specimen comes from a study of shared clonotypes between healthy human individuals. Study-level background: Donor ages ranged 18 to 49 years: two women, three men. Whole-study findings and limits: The study sampled only blood, and tissue repertoires likely differ. Donor clonotype sharing was expected to depend on sequencing depth.

Unsorted PBMC contributed 250 to 300 ng DNA, approximately 33,000 T cell genomes, to each replicate PCR. The table came from immunoSEQ multiplex PCR; TCRdb's copy has only in-frame clones and leaves some out. The sample contains around 500,000 clones, approximately 82% of which appear only once. The clonotype originates from a woman aged 35 to 49 in good health. Some clones in this sample may be carry-over from other donors' samples. The source material was PBMCs. The chain combines TRBV5-4 with TRBJ2-7; 7 bases are shared with TRBD1. CDR3 sequence (DNA): TGTGCCAGCAGCTCACAGGGGTGGCCCTACGAGCAGTACTTC. Translated: CASSSQGWPYEQYF.